This entry lists 3 T cell receptor beta chains sequenced from one sample in a study of T-cell reconstitution after alpha-beta-depleted transplantation in children. During its preparation, the TCRbeta library received unique molecular identifiers. Each CDR3 protein is one row after TCRdb ran MiXCR on the PCR reads. The data show 130,000 to 150,000 distinct CDR3 sequences, about 8.8% seen once. This sample comprised PBMCs, mostly from graft donor cells, obtained 180 days after TCRalphabeta/CD19-depleted stem cell transplant. The receptor set was obtained from a female patient between 2 and 15 years old who had a stem cell transplant for congenital amegakaryocytic thrombocytopenia, so the T cells may come from the graft donor.

This clonotype was recorded many times. The chain recombines TRBV12-3 or TRBV12-4 with TRBJ1-1; a possible D gene is TRBD1 (5 bases). V lost 3 bases and J 6 bases, leaving 11 bases between the germline ends. The length of the CDR3 is 13 residues. The CDR3 here is CASSFLQVAEAFF. CDR3 bases: TGTGCCAGCAGTTTTTTACAGGTGGCTGAAGCTTTCTTT.

The chain recombines TRBV19 with TRBJ1-1, with 8 bases that match TRBD1. The CDR3 has 15 residues. Germline V CDR1 and CDR2: LNHDA, SQIVND (reference sequence). Losses at the gene ends were 4 bases for V and 5 bases for J; bases not matched to a gene: 9. As DNA, the CDR3 is TGTGCCAGTAGTACTCACAGGGGGTGGAGAACTGAAGCTTTCTTT. Protein: CASSTHRGWRTEAFF.

The sample holds many counts of this clonotype. V is TRBV5-1 and J is TRBJ2-2, with 9 nucleotides matching TRBD2. V shed 0 bases and J 4 bases; nucleotides not matched to a gene: 1. CDR1 is SGHRS, CDR2 YFSETQ, per germline. This CDR3 has 15 residues. The CDR3 is CASSLVAGATGELFF. Written as DNA, the CDR3 is TGCGCCAGCAGCTTGGTAGCGGGAGCCACCGGGGAGCTGTTTTTT.